The 10 T cell receptor beta chains given below trace back to one sample, sequenced in a study of beta chain features in type 1 diabetes. What was sequenced were expressed TCRB transcripts, since all of the isolated RNA had been reverse transcribed. Method: immunoSEQ multiplex PCR; TCRdb's copy keeps in-frame clones and lacks some. The table has over 350,000 clones, over 13% seen once; the top ten hold around 0.02%. The sample comprised naive CD4+ T cells from blood. The receptors here all came from a woman younger than 35 in good health.

This clone came up a few times. The rearrangement uses TRBV15 and TRBJ2-5; D is perhaps TRBD2 (5 bases). The V end was cut by 1 base, the J end by 3 bases, with 18 bases between. This CDR3 spans 17 amino acids. Germline CDR1 LNHNV, CDR2 YYDKDF (reference sequence). CDR3 sequence (DNA): TGTGCCACCAGCAGAGCCGGGGTTTCGCAAGCGAAAGAGACCCAGTACTTC. This encodes CATSRAGVSQAKETQYF. Based on the CDR3 plus reference TRBV15 and TRBJ2-5, the full variable domain is DAMVIQNPRYQVTQFGKPVTLSCSQTLNHNVMYWYQQKSSQAPKLLFHYYDKDFNNEADTPDNFQSRRPNTSFCFLDIRSPGLGDTAMYLCATSRAGVSQAKETQYFGPGTRLLVL.

This clone was observed a few times. The chain employs TRBV7-9 and TRBJ1-2, with D possibly being TRBD1 (6 bases). Looked up from germline, CDR1 is SEHNR and CDR2 is FQNEAQ (reference sequence). With 2 bases removed from V and 4 bases from J, the gap between germline ends came to 17 bases. The CDR3 totals 16 residues. CDR3 in DNA: TGTGCCAGCAGCTTAACTCCAGGGGACCGTGTCTATGGCTACACCTTC. It is translated as CASSLTPGDRVYGYTF. The whole variable domain, remainder taken from reference TRBV7-9 and TRBJ1-2, is DTGVSQNPRHKITKRGQNVTFRCDPISEHNRLYWYRQTLGQGPEFLTYFQNEAQLEKSRLLSDRFSAERPKGSFSTLEIQRTEQGDSAMYLCASSLTPGDRVYGYTFGSGTRLTVV.

The chain combines TRBV9 with TRBJ2-1; 11 positions match TRBD2. Germline CDR1 SGDLS, CDR2 YYNGEE. The CDR3 is made up of 21 amino acids. V shed 0 bases, J shed 4 bases, and the junction held 18 bases outside the gene matches. This CDR3 is CASSVDVPRQIGTSGYNEQFF. The CDR3 DNA sequence: TGTGCCAGCAGCGTAGATGTCCCTCGACAGATCGGGACTAGCGGTTACAATGAGCAGTTCTTC. The variable domain in full, completed from reference TRBV9 and TRBJ2-1, reads DSGVTQTPKHLITATGQRVTLRCSPRSGDLSVYWYQQSLDQGLQFLIQYYNGEERAKGNILERFSAQQFPDLHSELNLSSLELGDSALYFCASSVDVPRQIGTSGYNEQFFGPGTRLTVL.

The chain combines TRBV7-6 with TRBJ2-3; maybe TRBD2 (6 bases). The length of the CDR3 is 16 residues. The V and J ends lost 5 bases and 0 bases respectively, with 15 bases between them. Germline assignment: CDR1 SGHVS and CDR2 FNYEAQ. The CDR3 reads CASSPNSGTSTDTQYF. The DNA for the CDR3 is TGTGCCAGCAGCCCTAACTCCGGGACTAGCACAGATACGCAGTATTTT.

This clone appeared a few times. The chain is built from TRBV6-6 and TRBJ1-1, with D maybe TRBD1 (5 bases). Trimming pared 7 bases from V and 4 bases from J, leaving 22 bases between. This CDR3 has 16 residues. The germline V gene encodes CDR1 MNHNY and CDR2 SVGAGI (reference sequence). CDR3: CASINPGGGVGTEAFF. The DNA for the CDR3 is TGTGCCAGCATAAACCCGGGGGGGGGTGTTGGCACTGAAGCTTTCTTT.

The gene calls are TRBV7-8 and TRBJ2-1, with TRBD2 matching 7 bases. Germline V gene sequence: CDR1 SGHVS, CDR2 FQNEAQ. With V trimmed by 6 bases and J by 9 bases, 14 bases remained unmatched. The CDR3 length is 15 residues. As DNA, the CDR3 is TGTGCCAGCAGTTCCAGCGAACTAGCGATAGGTGAGCAGTTCTTC. Amino acid sequence: CASSSSELAIGEQFF.

This clone was recorded a few times. The rearrangement uses TRBV7-9 and TRBJ1-5; D is possibly TRBD1 (5 bases). The length of the CDR3 is 13 residues. Germline-derived CDR1 and CDR2 are SEHNR and FQNEAQ (reference sequence). V was trimmed by 5 bases and J by 9 bases, leaving 14 bases between them. For the CDR3, the DNA is TGTGCCAGCAGCCTTTTGCAGGGCCTGCCCCAGCATTTT. This gives the protein CASSLLQGLPQHF.

In its sample, this clone was seen a few times. The chain combines TRBV18 with TRBJ1-1; D is unresolved. V lost 1 base to trimming and J lost 1 base, with 10 bases between them. The CDR3 has 15 residues. Germline V gene data show CDR1 as KGHSH and CDR2 as LQKENI. Written as DNA, the CDR3 is TGTGCCAGCTCACCACAGTTGGCTGAGAACACTGAAGCTTTCTTT. Translation gives CASSPQLAENTEAFF.

The CDR3 bases are TGTGCCTGGAACGAGTTAGAAGTGGATGAGCAGTTCTTC. It translates to CAWNELEVDEQFF. The chain employs TRBV30 and TRBJ2-1, with no clear D. Looked up from germline, CDR1 is GTSNPN and CDR2 is SVGIG (reference sequence). The CDR3 is 13 amino acids. V lost 4 bases and J 8 bases, leaving 15 bases between the germline ends. Supplemented by reference TRBV30 and TRBJ2-1, the full variable domain reads SQTIHQWPATLVQPVGSPLSLECTVEGTSNPNLYWYRQAAGRGLQLLFYSVGIGQISSEVPQNLSASRPQDRQFILSSKKLLLSDSGFYLCAWNELEVDEQFFGPGTRLTVL.

This clone has only a few counts. Within the sample, other DNA sequences also encode this same CDR3. The gene calls are TRBV5-1 and TRBJ2-6; D gene uncertain. V lost 4 bases to trimming and J lost 0 bases, with 8 bases between them. Germline V CDR1 and CDR2: SGHRS, YFSETQ. The CDR3 is made up of 15 amino acids. In DNA form, the CDR3 reads TGCGCCAGCAGCCTCCCAGGCTCTGGGGCCAACGTCCTGACTTTC. Amino acid sequence: CASSLPGSGANVLTF. The full variable domain, rest sourced from reference TRBV5-1 and TRBJ2-6, is KAGVTQTPRYLIKTRGQQVTLSCSPISGHRSVSWYQQTPGQGLQFLFEYFSETQRNKGNFPGRFSGRQFSNSRSEMNVSTLELGDSALYLCASSLPGSGANVLTFGAGSRLTVL.